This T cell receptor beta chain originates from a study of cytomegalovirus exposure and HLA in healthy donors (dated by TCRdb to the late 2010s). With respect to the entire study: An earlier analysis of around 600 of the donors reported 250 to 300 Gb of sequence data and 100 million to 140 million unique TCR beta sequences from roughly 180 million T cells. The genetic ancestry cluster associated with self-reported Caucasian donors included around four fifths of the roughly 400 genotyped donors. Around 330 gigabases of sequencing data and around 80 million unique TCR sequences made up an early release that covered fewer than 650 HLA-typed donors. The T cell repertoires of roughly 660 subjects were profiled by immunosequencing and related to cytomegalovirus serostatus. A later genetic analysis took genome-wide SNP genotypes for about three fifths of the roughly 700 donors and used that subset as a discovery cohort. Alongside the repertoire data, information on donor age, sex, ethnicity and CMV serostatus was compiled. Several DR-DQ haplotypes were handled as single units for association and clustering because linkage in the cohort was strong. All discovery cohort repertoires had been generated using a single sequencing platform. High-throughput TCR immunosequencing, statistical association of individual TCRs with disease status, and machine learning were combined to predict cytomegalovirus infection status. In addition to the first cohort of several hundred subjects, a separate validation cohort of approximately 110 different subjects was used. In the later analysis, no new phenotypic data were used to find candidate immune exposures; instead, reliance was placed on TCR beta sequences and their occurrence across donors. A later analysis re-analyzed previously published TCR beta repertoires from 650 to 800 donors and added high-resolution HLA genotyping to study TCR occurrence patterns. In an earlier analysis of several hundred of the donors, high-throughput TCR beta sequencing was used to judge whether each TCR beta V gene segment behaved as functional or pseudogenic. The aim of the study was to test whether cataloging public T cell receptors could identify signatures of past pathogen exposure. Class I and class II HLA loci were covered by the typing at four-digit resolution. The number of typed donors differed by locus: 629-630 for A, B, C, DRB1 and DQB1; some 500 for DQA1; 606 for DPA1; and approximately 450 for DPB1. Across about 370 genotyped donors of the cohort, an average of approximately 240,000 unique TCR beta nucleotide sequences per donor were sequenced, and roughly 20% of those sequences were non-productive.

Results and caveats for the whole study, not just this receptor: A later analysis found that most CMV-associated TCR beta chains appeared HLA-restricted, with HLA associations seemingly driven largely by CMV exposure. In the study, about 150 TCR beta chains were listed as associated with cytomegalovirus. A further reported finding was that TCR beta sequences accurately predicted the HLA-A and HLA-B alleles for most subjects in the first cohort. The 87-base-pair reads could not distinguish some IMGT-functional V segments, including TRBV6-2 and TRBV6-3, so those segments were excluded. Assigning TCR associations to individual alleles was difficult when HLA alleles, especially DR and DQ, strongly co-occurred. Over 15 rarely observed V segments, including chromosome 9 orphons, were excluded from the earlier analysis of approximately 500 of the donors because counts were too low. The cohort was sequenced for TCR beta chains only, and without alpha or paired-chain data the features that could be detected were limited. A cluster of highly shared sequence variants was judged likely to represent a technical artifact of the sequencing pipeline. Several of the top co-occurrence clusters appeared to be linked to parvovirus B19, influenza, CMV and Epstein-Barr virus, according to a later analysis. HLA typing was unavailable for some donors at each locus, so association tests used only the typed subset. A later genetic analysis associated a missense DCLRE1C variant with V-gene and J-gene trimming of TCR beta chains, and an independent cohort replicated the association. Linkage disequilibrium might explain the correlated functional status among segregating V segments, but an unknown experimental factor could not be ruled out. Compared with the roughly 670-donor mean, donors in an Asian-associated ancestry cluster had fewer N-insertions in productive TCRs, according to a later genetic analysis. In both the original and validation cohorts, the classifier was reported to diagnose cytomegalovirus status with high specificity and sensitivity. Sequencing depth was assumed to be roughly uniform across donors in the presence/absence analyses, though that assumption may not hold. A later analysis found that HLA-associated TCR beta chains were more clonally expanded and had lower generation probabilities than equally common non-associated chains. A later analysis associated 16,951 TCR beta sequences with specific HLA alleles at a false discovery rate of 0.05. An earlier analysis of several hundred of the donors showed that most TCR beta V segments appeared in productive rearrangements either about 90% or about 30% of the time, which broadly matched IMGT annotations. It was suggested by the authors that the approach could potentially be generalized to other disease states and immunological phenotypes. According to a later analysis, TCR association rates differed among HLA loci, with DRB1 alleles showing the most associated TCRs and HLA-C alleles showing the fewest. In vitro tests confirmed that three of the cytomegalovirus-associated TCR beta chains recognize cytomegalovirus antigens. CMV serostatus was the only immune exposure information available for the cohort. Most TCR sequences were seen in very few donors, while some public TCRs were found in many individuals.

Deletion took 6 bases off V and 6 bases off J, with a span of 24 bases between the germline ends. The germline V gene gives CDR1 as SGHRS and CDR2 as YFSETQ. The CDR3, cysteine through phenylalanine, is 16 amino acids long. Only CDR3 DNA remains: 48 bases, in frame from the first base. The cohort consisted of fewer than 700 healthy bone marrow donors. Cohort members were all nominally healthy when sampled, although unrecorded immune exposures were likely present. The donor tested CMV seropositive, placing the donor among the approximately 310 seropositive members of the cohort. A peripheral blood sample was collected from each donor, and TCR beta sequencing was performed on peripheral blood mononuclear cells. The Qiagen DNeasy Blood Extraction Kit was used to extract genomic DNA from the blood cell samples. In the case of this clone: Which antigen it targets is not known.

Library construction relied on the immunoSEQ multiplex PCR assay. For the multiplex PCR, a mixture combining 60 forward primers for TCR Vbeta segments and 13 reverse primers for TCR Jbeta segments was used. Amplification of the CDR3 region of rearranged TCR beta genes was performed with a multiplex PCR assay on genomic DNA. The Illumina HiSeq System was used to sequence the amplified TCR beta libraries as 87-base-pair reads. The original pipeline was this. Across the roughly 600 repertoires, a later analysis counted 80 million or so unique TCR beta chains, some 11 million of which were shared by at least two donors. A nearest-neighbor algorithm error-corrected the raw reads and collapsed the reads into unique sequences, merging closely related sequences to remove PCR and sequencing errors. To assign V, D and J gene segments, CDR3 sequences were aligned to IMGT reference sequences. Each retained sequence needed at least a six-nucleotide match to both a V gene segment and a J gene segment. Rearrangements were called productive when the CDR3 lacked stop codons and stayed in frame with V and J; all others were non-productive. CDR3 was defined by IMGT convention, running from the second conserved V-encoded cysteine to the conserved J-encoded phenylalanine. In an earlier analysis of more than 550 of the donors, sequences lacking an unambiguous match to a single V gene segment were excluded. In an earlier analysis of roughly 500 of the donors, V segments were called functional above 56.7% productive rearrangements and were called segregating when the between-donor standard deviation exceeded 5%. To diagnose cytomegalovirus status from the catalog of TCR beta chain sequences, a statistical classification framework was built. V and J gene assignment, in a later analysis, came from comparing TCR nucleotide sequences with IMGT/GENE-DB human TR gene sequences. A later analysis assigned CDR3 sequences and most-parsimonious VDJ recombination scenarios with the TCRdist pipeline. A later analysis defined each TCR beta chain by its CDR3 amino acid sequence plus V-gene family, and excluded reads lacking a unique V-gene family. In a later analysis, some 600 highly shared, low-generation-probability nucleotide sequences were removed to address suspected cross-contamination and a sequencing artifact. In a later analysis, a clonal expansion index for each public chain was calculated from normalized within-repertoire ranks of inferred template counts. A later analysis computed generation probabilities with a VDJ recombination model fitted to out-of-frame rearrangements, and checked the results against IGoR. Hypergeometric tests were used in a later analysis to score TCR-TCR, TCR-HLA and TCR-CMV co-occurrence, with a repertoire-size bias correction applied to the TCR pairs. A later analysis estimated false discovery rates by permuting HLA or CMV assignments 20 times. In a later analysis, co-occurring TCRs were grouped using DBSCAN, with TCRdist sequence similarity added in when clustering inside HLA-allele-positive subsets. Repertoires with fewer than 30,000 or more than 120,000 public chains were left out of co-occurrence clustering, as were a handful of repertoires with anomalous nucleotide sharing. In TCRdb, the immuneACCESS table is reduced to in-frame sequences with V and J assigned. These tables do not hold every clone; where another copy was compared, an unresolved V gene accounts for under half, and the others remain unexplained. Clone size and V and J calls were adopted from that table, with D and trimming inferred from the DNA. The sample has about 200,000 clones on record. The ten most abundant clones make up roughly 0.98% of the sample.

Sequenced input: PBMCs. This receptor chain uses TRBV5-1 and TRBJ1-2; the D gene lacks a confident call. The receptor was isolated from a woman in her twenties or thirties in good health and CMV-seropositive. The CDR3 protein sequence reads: CASTPESGRKFNGYTF. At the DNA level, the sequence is TGCGCCAGCACCCCCGAAAGCGGCCGTAAATTTAATGGCTACACCTTC.